This TCR beta chain originates from a study of T cell responses to AZD1222 COVID-19 vaccine. Worth noting for this clone: Its antigen remains unidentified.

Germline assignment: CDR1 MDHEN and CDR2 SYDVKM. Between the trimmed V and J ends, which lost 6 bases and 3 bases, there was a span of 15 bases. CDR3 length: 15 amino acids. The method was immunoSEQ multiplex PCR; TCRdb's version includes in-frame clones alone and lacks a portion of them. The sample has roughly 150,000 clones; roughly 92% are singletons. Points from the study as a whole: At 160-218 and 743-854, vaccine-associated CD4 TCRs were dominant, and they spanned spike. Repertoires in all cases were sampled only once the peak T cell response had passed.

The origin of this receptor is an adult who received the AZD1222 COVID-19 vaccine. Sequences were derived from peripheral blood, sampled 28 days after the second AZD1222 dose. The chain links TRBV28 to TRBJ1-5; possibly TRBD1 for D (6 bases). The CDR3 nucleotides read TGTGCCAGCAGCCCAACAGGACAGCTCAATCAGCCCCAGCATTTT. Its protein is CASSPTGQLNQPQHF.